The clone carrying this T cell receptor beta chain was seen only a few times. Its cognate antigen is unknown. This specimen belongs to a study of response to subunit inactivated influenza vaccine. General study findings and limits: Each seasonal influenza vaccination, the authors suggested, recruits few new T cells.

Trimming at V came to 5 bases and at J to 4 bases, leaving 12 bases not matched to a gene. Per the germline V gene, CDR1 is MNHEY and CDR2 is SMNVEV (reference sequence). The CDR3 extends over 17 amino acids. TCRdb called the RT-PCR reads again in MiXCR, with one record for every CDR3 protein. In the table there are a few hundred thousand distinct CDR3 sequences, approximately 23% of which are singletons. The rearrangement joins TRBV27 to TRBJ1-3, with 9 bases aligning to TRBD1. This clonotype was obtained from a man between 50 and 69 years old who received an inactivated influenza vaccine. The sequenced sample was PBMCs from blood, obtained about 19 months after vaccination. The CDR3 loop is CASSPLLQGAFGNTIYF. The CDR3 coding sequence is TGTGCCAGCAGTCCTCTTCTACAGGGGGCGTTCGGAAACACCATATATTTT.